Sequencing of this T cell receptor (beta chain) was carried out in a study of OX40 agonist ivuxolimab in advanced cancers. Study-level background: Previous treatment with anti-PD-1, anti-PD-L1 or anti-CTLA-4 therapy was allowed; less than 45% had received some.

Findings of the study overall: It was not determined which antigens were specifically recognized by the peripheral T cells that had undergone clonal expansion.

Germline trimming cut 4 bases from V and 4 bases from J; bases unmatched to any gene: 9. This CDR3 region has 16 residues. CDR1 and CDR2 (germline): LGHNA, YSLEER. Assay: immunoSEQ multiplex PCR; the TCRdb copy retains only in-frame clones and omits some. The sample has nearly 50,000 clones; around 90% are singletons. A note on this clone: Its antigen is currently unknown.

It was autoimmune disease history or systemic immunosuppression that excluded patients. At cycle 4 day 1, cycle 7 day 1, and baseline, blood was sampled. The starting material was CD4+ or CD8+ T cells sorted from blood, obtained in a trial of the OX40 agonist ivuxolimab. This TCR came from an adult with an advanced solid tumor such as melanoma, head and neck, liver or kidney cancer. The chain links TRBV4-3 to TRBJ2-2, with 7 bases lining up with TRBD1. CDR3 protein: CASSLVWDSRTGELFF. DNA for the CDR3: TGCGCCAGCAGCCTTGTTTGGGACAGCCGCACCGGGGAGCTGTTTTTT.